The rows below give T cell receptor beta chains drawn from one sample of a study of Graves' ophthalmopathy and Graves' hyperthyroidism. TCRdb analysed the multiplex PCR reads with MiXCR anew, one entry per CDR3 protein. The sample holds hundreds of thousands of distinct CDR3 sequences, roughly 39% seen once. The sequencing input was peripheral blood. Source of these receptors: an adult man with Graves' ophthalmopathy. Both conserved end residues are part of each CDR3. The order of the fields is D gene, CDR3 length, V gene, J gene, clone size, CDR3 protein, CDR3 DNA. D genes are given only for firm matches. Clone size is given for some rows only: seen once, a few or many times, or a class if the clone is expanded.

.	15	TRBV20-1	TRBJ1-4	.	CSASDRQATKTGLFF	TGCAGTGCCAGTGACCGACAAGCTACGAAGACGGGACTGTTTTTT
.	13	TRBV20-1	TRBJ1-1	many	CSALPGASTEAFF	TGCAGTGCTTTACCGGGGGCTAGCACTGAAGCTTTCTTT
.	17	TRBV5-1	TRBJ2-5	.	CASSYPVDALWEETQYF	TGCGCCAGCAGTTACCCCGTAGATGCGCTGTGGGAAGAGACCCAGTACTTC
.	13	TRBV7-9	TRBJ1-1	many	CASRGGESSEAFF	TGTGCCAGCAGGGGGGGGGAATCCAGTGAAGCTTTCTTT
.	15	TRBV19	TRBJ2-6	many	CASSMLPSGANVLTF	TGTGCCAGTAGTATGTTACCCTCTGGGGCCAACGTCCTGACTTTC
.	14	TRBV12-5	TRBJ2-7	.	CASGDRTDSYEQYF	TGTGCCAGCGGAGACAGAACCGATAGCTACGAGCAGTACTTC
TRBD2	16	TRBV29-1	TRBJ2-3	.	CSVESSTSGYTDTQYF	TGCAGCGTTGAAAGCTCGACTAGCGGGTACACAGATACGCAGTATTTT
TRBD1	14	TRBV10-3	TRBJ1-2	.	CAISDGQGEDGYTF	TGTGCCATCAGTGATGGGCAGGGGGAGGATGGCTACACCTTC
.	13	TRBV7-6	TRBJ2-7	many	CASSQGSSYEQYF	TGTGCCAGCAGCCAGGGGTCATCCTACGAGCAGTACTTC
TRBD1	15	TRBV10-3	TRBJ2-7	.	CAISERDRAIYEQYF	TGTGCCATCAGTGAGCGGGACAGAGCTATCTACGAGCAGTACTTC
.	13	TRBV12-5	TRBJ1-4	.	CASGVPGDGELFF	TGTGCTAGTGGTGTCCCCGGCGATGGGGAACTGTTTTTT
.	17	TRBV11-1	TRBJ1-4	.	CASSARDRSELNEKLFF	TGTGCCAGCAGTGCTAGAGATCGTTCCGAGCTTAATGAAAAACTGTTTTTT
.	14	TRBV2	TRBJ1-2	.	CASSAASLGYGYTF	TGTGCCAGCAGTGCCGCCTCCTTGGGGTATGGCTACACCTTC
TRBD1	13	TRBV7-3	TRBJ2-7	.	CASSQGGPNEQYF	TGTGCCAGCAGCCAAGGGGGCCCAAACGAGCAGTACTTC
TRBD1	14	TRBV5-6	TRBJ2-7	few	CASSDRDRTYEQYF	TGTGCCAGCAGCGATCGGGACAGGACCTACGAGCAGTACTTC
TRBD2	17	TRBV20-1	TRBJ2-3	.	CSASGLAGPASTDTQYF	TGCAGTGCTAGCGGACTAGCGGGACCGGCTAGCACAGATACGCAGTATTTT
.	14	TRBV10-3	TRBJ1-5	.	CASSYADSNQPQHF	TGTGCCAGCAGTTACGCAGACAGCAATCAGCCCCAGCATTTT
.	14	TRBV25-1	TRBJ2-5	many	CASSEWYRQETQYF	TGTGCCAGCAGTGAATGGTACCGCCAAGAGACCCAGTACTTC
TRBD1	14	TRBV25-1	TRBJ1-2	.	CASSLGQGSHGYTF	TGTGCCAGCAGTTTAGGACAGGGCAGCCATGGCTACACCTTC
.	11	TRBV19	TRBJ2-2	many	CASTWAGELFF	TGTGCCAGTACGTGGGCCGGGGAGCTGTTTTTT
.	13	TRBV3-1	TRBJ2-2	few	CASSQGSHGELFF	TGTGCCAGCAGCCAAGGTAGTCACGGGGAGCTGTTTTTT
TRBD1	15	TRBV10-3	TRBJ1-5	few	CASSFGTGDNQPQHF	TGTGCCAGCAGTTTTGGGACAGGGGACAATCAGCCCCAGCATTTT
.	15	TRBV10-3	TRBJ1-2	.	CAGSLDPQGRYGYTF	TGTGCCGGCAGTTTAGACCCACAGGGTAGATATGGCTACACCTTC
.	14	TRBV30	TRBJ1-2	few	CAWRRGTDNYGYTF	TGTGCCTGGAGAAGAGGGACGGATAACTATGGCTACACCTTC
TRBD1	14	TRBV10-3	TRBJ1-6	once	CAISVQGASSPLHF	TGTGCCATCAGTGTCCAGGGGGCAAGTTCACCCCTCCACTTT
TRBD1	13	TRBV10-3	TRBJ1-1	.	CAISKQGWTEAFF	TGTGCCATCAGTAAACAGGGGTGGACTGAAGCTTTCTTT
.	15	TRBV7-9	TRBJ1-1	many	CASSPRGRASTEAFF	TGTGCCAGCAGCCCACGTGGGCGGGCTAGCACTGAAGCTTTCTTT
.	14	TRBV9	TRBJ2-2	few	CASSGRHSTGELFF	TGTGCCAGCAGCGGCCGACACTCCACCGGGGAGCTGTTTTTT
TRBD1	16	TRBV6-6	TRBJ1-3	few	CASRRSTGSSGNTIYF	TGTGCCAGCAGACGCTCGACAGGGAGCTCTGGAAACACCATATATTTT
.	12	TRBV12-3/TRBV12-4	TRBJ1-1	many	CASSPTGGSAFF	TGTGCCAGCAGTCCCACCGGGGGGTCCGCTTTCTTT
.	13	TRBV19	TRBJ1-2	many	CASKPAYAYGYTF	TGTGCCAGTAAACCGGCCTACGCGTATGGCTACACCTTC
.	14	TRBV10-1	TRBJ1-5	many	CASFIAGYNQPQHF	TGCGCCAGCTTCATTGCGGGATACAATCAGCCCCAGCATTTT
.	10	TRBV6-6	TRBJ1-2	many	CASGFEGYTF	TGTGCCAGCGGGTTTGAAGGCTACACCTTC
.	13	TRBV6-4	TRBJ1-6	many	CASSEDVNSPLHF	TGTGCCAGCAGTGAGGACGTAAATTCACCCCTCCACTTT
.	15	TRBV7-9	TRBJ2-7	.	CASSPLTTVAYEQYF	TGTGCCAGCAGTCCTCTCACGACAGTAGCCTACGAGCAGTACTTC
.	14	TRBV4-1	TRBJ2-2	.	CASSQDPESGELFF	TGTGCCAGCAGCCAAGATCCCGAAAGCGGGGAGCTGTTTTTT
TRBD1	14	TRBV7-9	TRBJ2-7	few	CASSSTDRDYEQYF	TGTGCCAGCAGCTCAACGGACAGGGACTACGAGCAGTACTTC
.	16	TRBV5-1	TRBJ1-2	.	CASNLGLGNLNYGYTF	TGCGCCAGCAACTTGGGGCTCGGAAACCTGAACTATGGCTACACCTTC
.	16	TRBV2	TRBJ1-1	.	CASPGGGRGRDTEAFF	TGTGCCAGCCCTGGAGGTGGTCGGGGGCGGGACACTGAAGCTTTCTTT
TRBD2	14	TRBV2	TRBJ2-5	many	CASSSGTSQETQYF	TGTGCCAGCAGTTCCGGGACTAGCCAAGAGACCCAGTACTTC
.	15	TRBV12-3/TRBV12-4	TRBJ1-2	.	CASSAMTGSNYGYTF	TGTGCCAGCAGTGCAATGACAGGTTCCAACTATGGCTACACCTTC